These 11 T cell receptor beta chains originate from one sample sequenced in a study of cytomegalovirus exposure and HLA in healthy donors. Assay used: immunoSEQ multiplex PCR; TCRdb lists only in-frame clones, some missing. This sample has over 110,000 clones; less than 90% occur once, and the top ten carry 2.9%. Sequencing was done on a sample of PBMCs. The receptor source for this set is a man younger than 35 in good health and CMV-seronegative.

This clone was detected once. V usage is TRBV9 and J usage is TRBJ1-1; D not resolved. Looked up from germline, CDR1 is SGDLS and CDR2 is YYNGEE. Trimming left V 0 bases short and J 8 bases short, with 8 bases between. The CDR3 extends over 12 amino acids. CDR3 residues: CASSVVRGEAFF. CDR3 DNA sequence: TGTGCCAGCAGCGTAGTAAGAGGGGAAGCTTTCTTT. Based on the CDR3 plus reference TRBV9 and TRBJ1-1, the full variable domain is DSGVTQTPKHLITATGQRVTLRCSPRSGDLSVYWYQQSLDQGLQFLIQYYNGEERAKGNILERFSAQQFPDLHSELNLSSLELGDSALYFCASSVVRGEAFFGQGTRLTVV.

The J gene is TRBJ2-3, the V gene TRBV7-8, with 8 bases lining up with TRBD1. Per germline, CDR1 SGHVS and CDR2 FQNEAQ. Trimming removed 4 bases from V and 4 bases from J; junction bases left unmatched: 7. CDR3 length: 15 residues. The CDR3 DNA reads TGTGCCAGCAGCTATGAGACAGGGGTCGCAGATACGCAGTATTTT. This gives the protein CASSYETGVADTQYF.

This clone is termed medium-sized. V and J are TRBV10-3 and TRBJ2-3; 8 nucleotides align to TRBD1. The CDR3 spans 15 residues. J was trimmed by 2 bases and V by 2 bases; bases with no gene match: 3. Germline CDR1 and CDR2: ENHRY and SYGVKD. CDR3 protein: CAISEGQGHTDTQYF. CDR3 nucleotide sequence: TGTGCCATCAGTGAGGGACAGGGACACACAGATACGCAGTATTTT.

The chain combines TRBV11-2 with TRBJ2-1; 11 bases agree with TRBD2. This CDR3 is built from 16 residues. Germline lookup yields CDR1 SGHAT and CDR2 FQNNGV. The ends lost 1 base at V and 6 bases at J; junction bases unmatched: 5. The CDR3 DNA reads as TGTGCCAGCAGCTTAGCAGGCCTAGCGGGGGGCAATGAGCAGTTCTTC. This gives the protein CASSLAGLAGGNEQFF.

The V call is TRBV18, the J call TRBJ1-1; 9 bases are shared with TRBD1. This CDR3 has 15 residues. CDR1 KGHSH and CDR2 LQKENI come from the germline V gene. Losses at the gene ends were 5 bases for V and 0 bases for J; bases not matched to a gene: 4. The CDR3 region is CASSTGQGMNTEAFF. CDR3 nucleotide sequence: TGTGCCAGCTCAACGGGACAGGGAATGAACACTGAAGCTTTCTTT.

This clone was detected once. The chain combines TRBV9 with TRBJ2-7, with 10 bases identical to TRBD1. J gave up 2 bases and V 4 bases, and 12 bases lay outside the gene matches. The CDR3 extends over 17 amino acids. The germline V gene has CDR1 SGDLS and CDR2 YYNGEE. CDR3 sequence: CASSPLSGTGATYEQYF. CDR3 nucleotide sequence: TGTGCCAGCAGCCCACTATCCGGGACAGGGGCCACCTACGAGCAGTACTTC.

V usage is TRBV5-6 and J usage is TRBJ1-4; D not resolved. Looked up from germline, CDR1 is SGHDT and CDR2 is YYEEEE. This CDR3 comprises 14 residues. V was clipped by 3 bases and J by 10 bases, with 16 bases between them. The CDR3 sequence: CASSSDSGGRKLFF. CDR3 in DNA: TGTGCCAGCAGCTCAGACTCAGGAGGACGAAAACTGTTTTTT. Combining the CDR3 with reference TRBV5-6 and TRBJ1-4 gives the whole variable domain DAGVTQSPTHLIKTRGQQVTLRCSPKSGHDTVSWYQQALGQGPQFIFQYYEEEERQRGNFPDRFSGHQFPNYSSELNVNALLLGDSALYLCASSSDSGGRKLFFGSGTQLSVL.

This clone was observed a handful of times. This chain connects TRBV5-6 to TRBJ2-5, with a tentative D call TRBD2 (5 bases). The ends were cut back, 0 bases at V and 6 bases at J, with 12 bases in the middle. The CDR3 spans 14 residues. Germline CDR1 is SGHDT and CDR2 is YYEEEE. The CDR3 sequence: CASSLALARKTQYF. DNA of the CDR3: TGTGCCAGCAGCTTGGCTCTAGCTCGGAAGACCCAGTACTTC.

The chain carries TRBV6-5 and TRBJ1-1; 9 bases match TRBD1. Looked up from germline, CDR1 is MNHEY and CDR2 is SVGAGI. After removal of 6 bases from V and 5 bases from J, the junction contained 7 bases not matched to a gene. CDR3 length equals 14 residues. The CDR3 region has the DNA TGTGCCAGCAGACCACAGGGGGCGCTTACTGAAGCTTTCTTT. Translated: CASRPQGALTEAFF.

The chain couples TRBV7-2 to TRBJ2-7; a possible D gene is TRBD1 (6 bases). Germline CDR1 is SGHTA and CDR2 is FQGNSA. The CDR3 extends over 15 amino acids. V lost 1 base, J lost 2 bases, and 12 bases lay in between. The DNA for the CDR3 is TGTGCCAGCAGCTTAGGGGGGCCTAGGCCCTACGAGCAGTACTTC. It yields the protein CASSLGGPRPYEQYF.

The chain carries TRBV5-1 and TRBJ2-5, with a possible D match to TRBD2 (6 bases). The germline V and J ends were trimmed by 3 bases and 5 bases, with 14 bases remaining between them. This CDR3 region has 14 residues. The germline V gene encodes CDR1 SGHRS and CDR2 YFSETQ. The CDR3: CASSSGPGTETQYF. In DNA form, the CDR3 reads TGCGCCAGCAGCTCGGGGCCAGGGACTGAGACCCAGTACTTC.